The rows below give T cell receptor beta chains drawn from one sample of a study of blood T cell repertoires in COVID-19. TCRdb's copy holds only in-frame clones and misses some; the assay was immunoSEQ multiplex PCR. Of roughly 150,000 clones detected, over 85% appear once; the ten largest clones hold around 2%. Specimen: peripheral blood. The receptors stem from a woman in her sixties with COVID-19, enrolled during active disease. Each CDR3 is given with its conserved first and last residue. A D gene is named only where the DNA matches it firmly. A clone size is listed for some rows: how often the clone was seen (once, few, many), or a class if it is expanded.

CDR3: CASSLGPSGAYEQYF
size: once
V: TRBV11-1
D: TRBD2

CDR3: CASSTGTGPYNEQFF
size: once
V: TRBV19
D: TRBD1

CDR3: CASSDGGGTNTQYF
size: medium-sized
V: TRBV6-1
D: NA

CDR3: CASSLGPGQRLNYGYTF
size: once
V: TRBV7-9
D: TRBD1

CDR3: CASSLHRGGLETQYF
size: NA
V: TRBV7-2
D: TRBD2

CDR3: CATSRTPLAGGDNEQFF
size: NA
V: TRBV15
D: TRBD2

CDR3: CASGPPGLEGTGELFF
size: NA
V: TRBV12-5
D: NA

CDR3: CASSLAWGRVSYNEQFF
size: NA
V: TRBV7-9
D: NA

CDR3: CASSPTAGRTEAFF
size: NA
V: TRBV16
D: NA

CDR3: CASSQVYGHLNPKYNSPLHF
size: few
V: TRBV4-1
D: NA

CDR3: CASRAPGPLHF
size: NA
V: TRBV6-5
D: NA

CDR3: CASSWRGQNEQYF
size: NA
V: TRBV27
D: NA

CDR3: CATSDGGQAFSNTEAFF
size: NA
V: TRBV24-1
D: TRBD1

CDR3: CASSIGAANTEAFF
size: NA
V: TRBV19
D: NA

CDR3: CASSVGAYPNTEAFF
size: once
V: TRBV25-1
D: NA

CDR3: CASSLASGQWYNEQFF
size: once
V: TRBV13
D: NA

CDR3: CASSYSLYLAGGNEQFF
size: NA
V: TRBV6-2/TRBV6-3
D: TRBD2

CDR3: CASSPRGEAGYTF
size: NA
V: TRBV7-9
D: NA

CDR3: CASSPASPDRGRLDGYTF
size: NA
V: TRBV5-4
D: TRBD1

CDR3: CASSLGLQRGSNEQFF
size: NA
V: TRBV7-9
D: NA

CDR3: CASSLQGGYTF
size: NA
V: TRBV12-3/TRBV12-4
D: TRBD1

CDR3: CAISESRDEQYF
size: NA
V: TRBV10-3
D: NA

CDR3: CASSLAGNTGELFF
size: NA
V: TRBV5-4
D: NA

CDR3: CASSFSPGRGSPLHF
size: NA
V: TRBV7-9
D: NA

CDR3: CASSLQAQGGTGELFF
size: NA
V: TRBV7-2
D: NA

CDR3: CASSKRGQGDSGNTIYF
size: NA
V: TRBV21-1
D: NA

CDR3: CASSLADLGAEETQYF
size: NA
V: TRBV5-5
D: NA

CDR3: CATGGTGSSGNEQFF
size: NA
V: TRBV24-1
D: TRBD1

CDR3: CASRSDRGGGYTF
size: NA
V: TRBV12-3/TRBV12-4
D: TRBD1